Below, 23 T cell receptor beta chains from the same sample are listed, as sequenced in a study of control samples from healthy donors and cancer patients. TCRdb's table, derived via immunoSEQ multiplex PCR, lists solely in-frame clones and lacks some. This sample has about 120,000 clones; 89% occur once, and the top ten carry 40%. Sample: blood. These receptors came from a man aged 45 to 65 in good health.

The rearrangement uses TRBV5-4 and TRBJ2-2, with 7 bases lining up with TRBD1. In germline, CDR1 is SGHNT, CDR2 YYREEE (reference sequence). The V and J ends lost 4 bases and 4 bases, in that order; junction bases with no gene match: 10. This CDR3 region has 16 residues. Here the CDR3 reads CASSLPTNRGTGELFF. CDR3 bases: TGTGCCAGCAGCCTGCCCACCAACAGGGGCACCGGGGAGCTGTTTTTT. Together with reference TRBV5-4 and TRBJ2-2, the CDR3 gives the full variable domain: ETGVTQSPTHLIKTRGQQVTLRCSSQSGHNTVSWYQQALGQGPQFIFQYYREEENGRGNFPPRFSGLQFPNYSSELNVNALELDDSALYLCASSLPTNRGTGELFFGEGSRLTVL.

The rearrangement links TRBV7-8 to TRBJ2-3; TRBD2 is a possible D gene (6 bases). Germline V gives CDR1 SGHVS, CDR2 FQNEAQ. V lost 2 bases, J lost 1 base, and 10 bases lay in between. This CDR3 contains 15 residues. CDR3: CASSLLGGGTDTQYF. CDR3 DNA: TGTGCCAGCAGCTTATTGGGGGGAGGCACAGATACGCAGTATTTT. The full variable domain, with the rest looked up from reference TRBV7-8 and TRBJ2-3, is GAGVSQSPRYKVAKRGQDVALRCDPISGHVSLFWYQQALGQGPEFLTYFQNEAQLDKSGLPSDRFFAERPEGSVSTLKIQRTQQEDSAVYLCASSLLGGGTDTQYFGPGTRLTVL.

The CDR3: CASSRSNQPQHF. The CDR3 region has the DNA TGTGCCAGCAGTCGGAGCAATCAGCCCCAGCATTTT. The chain employs TRBV27 and TRBJ1-5; D not resolved. CDR1 and CDR2 (germline): MNHEY, SMNVEV (reference sequence). The CDR3 has 12 residues. Deletions cut 5 bases from V and 1 base from J, with 3 bases between.

This clone appeared once. This chain joins TRBV4-1 and TRBJ1-5; a possible D gene is TRBD1 (5 bases). This CDR3 has 13 amino acids. The ends were cut back, 4 bases at V and 4 bases at J, with 8 bases in the middle. Germline values: CDR1 MGHRA, CDR2 YSYEKL. For the CDR3, the DNA is TGCGCCAGCAGCCGGACACTTAATCAGCCCCAGCATTTT. Translation gives CASSRTLNQPQHF.

The chain recombines TRBV5-1 with TRBJ1-1; D unclear. CDR3 length equals 15 residues. Trimming cost V 4 bases and J 1 base, with 14 bases left between them. The germline CDR1 and CDR2 sequences are SGHRS and YFSETQ. The CDR3 coding sequence is TGCGCCAGCAGCCTGGGAGGTTACTCGAACACTGAAGCTTTCTTT. Translating it yields CASSLGGYSNTEAFF.

This clone was found a few times. The V gene is TRBV19, the J gene TRBJ1-2; no definite D call. The V end lost 2 bases, the J end lost 1 base, and 14 bases lay between the germline ends. This CDR3 comprises 16 residues. Germline loops: CDR1 LNHDA, CDR2 SQIVND (reference sequence). CDR3 sequence reads: CASSIKAVGYNYGYTF. In DNA form, the CDR3 reads TGTGCCAGTAGTATAAAGGCGGTGGGATATAACTATGGCTACACCTTC.

The rearrangement links TRBV7-8 to TRBJ1-2; D is uncertain. In germline, CDR1 is SGHVS, CDR2 FQNEAQ. The CDR3 has 13 amino acids. With 2 bases removed from V and 1 base from J, the gap between germline ends came to 5 bases. The CDR3: CASSLRVNYGYTF. CDR3 DNA: TGTGCCAGCAGCTTACGCGTTAACTATGGCTACACCTTC.

The chain joins TRBV29-1 to TRBJ2-3, with D perhaps being TRBD1 or TRBD2 (5 bases each). V was shortened by 1 base and J by 5 bases, with 16 bases between the two germline ends. Germline CDR1 and CDR2: SQVTM and ANQGSEA. The CDR3 has 15 residues. The CDR3 nucleotides are TGCAGCGTTGAAGGAGGGGAGAGGGTTGAAGATACGCAGTATTTT. Its protein is CSVEGGERVEDTQYF.

The V call is TRBV6-5, the J call TRBJ1-5; tentative D call: TRBD1 (6 bases). CDR1 is MNHEY and CDR2 is SVGAGI in the germline V gene. V lost 6 bases and J 5 bases, leaving 11 bases between the germline ends. The CDR3 spans 13 residues. CDR3 DNA sequence: TGTGCCAGCAGGGGACACCGGGATCAGCCCCAGCATTTT. This encodes CASRGHRDQPQHF.

This clone was counted once. The rearrangement uses TRBV4-2 and TRBJ1-3, with 7 bases lining up with TRBD1. CDR3 length equals 17 residues. V was clipped by 0 bases and J by 0 bases; unmatched bases: 5. CDR1 LGHNA and CDR2 YNFKEQ come from the germline V gene. The CDR3 here is CASSQEGQLFSGNTIYF. The CDR3 DNA reads TGTGCCAGCAGCCAAGAGGGACAGCTTTTCTCTGGAAACACCATATATTTT.

The CDR3 coding sequence is TGTGCCAGCAGCTTAGTAAACACTGAAGCTTTCTTT. It translates to CASSLVNTEAFF. V and J are TRBV7-8 and TRBJ1-1, with D uncertain. CDR3 size: 12 residues. V was clipped by 1 base and J by 2 bases, with 2 bases between them. Per the germline V gene, CDR1 is SGHVS and CDR2 is FQNEAQ.

The V gene is TRBV7-4, the J gene TRBJ2-7, with D tentatively TRBD1 (5 bases). The germline V gene encodes CDR1 SGHVT and CDR2 SQSDAQ. Deletions cut 5 bases from V and 3 bases from J, with 17 bases between. CDR3 length equals 15 residues. The CDR3 DNA is TGTGCCAGCAGCCTGACCGCAGGCCAGGGCTACGAGCAGTACTTC. The encoded protein is CASSLTAGQGYEQYF.

The gene calls are TRBV7-6 and TRBJ2-5; no firm D call. The V end lost 8 bases, the J end lost 5 bases, and 6 bases lay between the germline ends. CDR3 length: 10 residues. The germline V gene has CDR1 SGHVS and CDR2 FNYEAQ. CDR3 nucleotide sequence: TGTGCCAGCGCGTTGGAGACCCAGTACTTC. It codes for CASALETQYF.

V usage is TRBV24-1 and J usage is TRBJ2-7, with D possibly being TRBD1 (7 bases). Trimming took off 7 bases at V and 2 bases at J, with 26 bases between the two ends. The CDR3 consists of 18 residues. CDR1 is KGHDR, CDR2 SFDVKD, per germline. CDR3 bases: TGTGCCACCAGGGAAGACAGGGTTGGTAGCGGAGAGACCTACGAGCAGTACTTC. Translation: CATREDRVGSGETYEQYF.

The V gene is TRBV30, the J gene TRBJ2-6; a weak D match, TRBD1 (5 bases). This CDR3 has 14 residues. The germline CDR1 and CDR2 sequences are GTSNPN and SVGIG (reference sequence). Trimming left V 7 bases short and J 0 bases short, with 10 bases between. As DNA, the CDR3 is TGTGCCTTGACAGTTTTCTCTGGGGCCAACGTCCTGACTTTC. Protein sequence: CALTVFSGANVLTF.

The chain uses TRBV7-2 and TRBJ2-3; D is ambiguous. The germline V gene encodes CDR1 SGHTA and CDR2 FQGNSA. Trimming shortened V by 1 base and J by 8 bases, and 10 bases separated the two germline ends. The CDR3 is 13 amino acids. In DNA, the CDR3 is TGTGCCAGCAGCTTAGATGGTCCGTCTACGCAGTATTTT. It yields the protein CASSLDGPSTQYF.

The chain employs TRBV12-5 and TRBJ2-5, with D possibly being TRBD1 or TRBD2 (5 bases each). Germline lookup yields CDR1 LGHNT and CDR2 FRNRAP. The CDR3 runs to 14 residues. V was clipped by 5 bases and J by 2 bases, with 12 bases between them. The CDR3 nucleotides are TGTGCTAGTGGTCCCGGGACGGAACAAGAGACCCAGTACTTC. The encoded protein is CASGPGTEQETQYF.

V gene TRBV27 combines with J gene TRBJ1-5; 9 positions agree with TRBD1. This CDR3 is 15 amino acids long. Germline loops: CDR1 MNHEY, CDR2 SMNVEV (reference sequence). V lost 2 bases to trimming and J lost 1 base; unmatched junction nucleotides: 0. The CDR3 DNA follows: TGTGCCAGCAGTTTAGACAGGGGGAGCAATCAGCCCCAGCATTTT. Encoded protein: CASSLDRGSNQPQHF.

The chain links TRBV19 to TRBJ1-1; 8 bases are shared with TRBD1. Germline CDR1 is LNHDA and CDR2 is SQIVND (reference sequence). The CDR3 covers 17 residues. Trimming cost V 5 bases and J 4 bases; bases outside gene matches: 15. Written as DNA, the CDR3 is TGTGCCAGTAGTCCTACCCTCCGGACAGGGCATTCCACTGAAGCTTTCTTT. It is translated as CASSPTLRTGHSTEAFF.

This chain connects TRBV6-5 to TRBJ1-2, with TRBD1 matching over 10 bases. V lost 6 bases and J lost 7; bases outside the gene matches: 8. The CDR3 covers 14 residues. The germline V gene encodes CDR1 MNHEY and CDR2 SVGAGI. CDR3: CASRDTGQGFGYTF. CDR3 bases: TGTGCCAGCAGGGACACGGGACAGGGGTTTGGCTACACCTTC.

The chain is built from TRBV6-5 and TRBJ2-5; TRBD1 might be the D (6 bases). The CDR3 contains 15 residues. V was clipped by 10 bases and J by 1 base, with 19 bases between them. From germline, CDR1 is MNHEY and CDR2 SVGAGI. As DNA, the CDR3 is TGTGCCACCTCACGTCGGACAGATTCCCAAGAGACCCAGTACTTC. It codes for CATSRRTDSQETQYF.

The chain couples TRBV9 to TRBJ2-3; D ambiguous. V lost 0 bases and J 0 bases, leaving 5 bases between the germline ends. The CDR3 is made up of 14 amino acids. Germline assignment: CDR1 SGDLS and CDR2 YYNGEE. The DNA of the CDR3 is TGTGCCAGCAGCGTAGTGGCTAGCACAGATACGCAGTATTTT. Amino acids: CASSVVASTDTQYF.

This rearrangement joins TRBV12-3 or TRBV12-4 to TRBJ2-7, with D perhaps TRBD2 (5 bases). V lost 1 base to trimming and J lost 7 bases, with 8 bases between them. This CDR3 has 12 residues. The CDR3 spells CASSLVRGEQYF. The CDR3 DNA is TGTGCCAGCAGTTTAGTCCGGGGTGAGCAGTACTTC.